One sample yielded the 7 T cell receptor beta chains listed below, sequenced in a study of blood T cell repertoires in COVID-19. The assay was immunoSEQ multiplex PCR, and TCRdb's table has in-frame clones only and misses some. The data show about 160,000 clones, approximately 82% seen once. Sequencing was performed on peripheral blood. These receptor sequences come from a man between 65 and 80 years old who had recovered from COVID-19.

V gene TRBV9 combines with J gene TRBJ2-7; 7 nucleotides match TRBD1. Germline loops: CDR1 SGDLS, CDR2 YYNGEE. CDR3 length equals 15 residues. V dropped 0 bases and J dropped 0; count of bases not matched to a gene: 3. The CDR3, as DNA: TGTGCCAGCAGCGTAGATGGGACAGCCTCCTACGAGCAGTACTTC. This translates into CASSVDGTASYEQYF.

This clone was observed a handful of times. The CDR3 sequence is CASSEGTEDNEQFF. As DNA, the CDR3 is TGCGCCAGCAGTGAGGGGACAGAAGACAATGAGCAGTTCTTC. V and J are TRBV10-1 and TRBJ2-1; 7 bases line up with TRBD1. The CDR3 has 14 amino acids. Germline V CDR1 and CDR2: WNHNN, SYGVQD (reference sequence). V shed 2 bases, J shed 5 bases, and the junction held 3 bases outside the gene matches.

The rearrangement links TRBV7-8 to TRBJ1-4, with D maybe TRBD1 (5 bases). Germline V gives CDR1 SGHVS, CDR2 FQNEAQ. The CDR3 contains 15 residues. With 5 bases removed from V and 8 bases from J, the gap between germline ends came to 18 bases. In DNA form, the CDR3 reads TGTGCCAGCAGCCTTGGTACCAGGGCTGGGGAAAAACTGTTTTTT. Translation: CASSLGTRAGEKLFF.

The count of this clone is one. V and J are TRBV6-5 and TRBJ2-2; D may be TRBD1 (6 bases). Between the trimmed V and J ends, which lost 5 bases and 5 bases, there was a span of 12 bases. The CDR3 covers 14 residues. Germline V gene data show CDR1 as MNHEY and CDR2 as SVGAGI. The chain's CDR3 is CASSPGVGTGELFF. CDR3 DNA: TGTGCCAGCAGTCCAGGGGTCGGGACCGGGGAGCTGTTTTTT.

J is TRBJ2-5 and V is TRBV5-1; D is perhaps TRBD2 (6 bases). This CDR3 has 15 amino acids. V shed 4 bases and J shed 2 bases, with 15 bases lying between them. CDR1 and CDR2 from the germline V gene are SGHRS and YFSETQ. For the CDR3, the DNA is TGCGCCAGCAGCGAGGGAGGAACAGTTCAAGAGACCCAGTACTTC. Residues: CASSEGGTVQETQYF.

In its sample, this clone was seen a few times. The rearrangement joins TRBV2 to TRBJ1-5; D might be TRBD1 (6 bases). The CDR3 consists of 13 residues. Germline V lookup: CDR1 SNHLY, CDR2 FYNNEI. Trimming took 6 bases from V and 4 from J, leaving 10 bases between them. This CDR3 is CASSGDTNQPQHF. For the CDR3, the DNA is TGTGCCAGCAGCGGGGACACTAATCAGCCCCAGCATTTT.

The J gene is TRBJ2-1, the V gene TRBV3-1 (or the pseudogene TRBV3-2), with 13 bases that match TRBD2. With 5 bases clipped from V and 5 bases from J, the junction kept 3 bases outside the gene matches. Germline CDR1 LGHDT, CDR2 YNNKEL (reference sequence). The length of the CDR3 is 15 residues. The CDR3 here is CASSELAGGNNEQFF. The CDR3 DNA reads TGTGCCAGCAGCGAACTAGCGGGAGGGAACAATGAGCAGTTCTTC.